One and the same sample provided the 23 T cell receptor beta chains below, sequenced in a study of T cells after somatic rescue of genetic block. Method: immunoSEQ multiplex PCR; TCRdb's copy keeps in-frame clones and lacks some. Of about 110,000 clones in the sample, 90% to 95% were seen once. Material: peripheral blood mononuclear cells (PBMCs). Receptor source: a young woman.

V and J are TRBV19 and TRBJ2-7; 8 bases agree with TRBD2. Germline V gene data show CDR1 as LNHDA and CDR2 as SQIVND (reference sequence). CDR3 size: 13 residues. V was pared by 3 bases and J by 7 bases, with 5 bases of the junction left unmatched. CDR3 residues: CASSMAPGGEQYF. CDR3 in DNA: TGTGCCAGTAGTATGGCCCCGGGAGGGGAGCAGTACTTC.

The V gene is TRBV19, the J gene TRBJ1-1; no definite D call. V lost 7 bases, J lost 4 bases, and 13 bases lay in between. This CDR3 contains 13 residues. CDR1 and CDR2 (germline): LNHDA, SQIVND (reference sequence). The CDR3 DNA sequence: TGTGCCAGTACCCCCCTCCGATCCACTGAAGCTTTCTTT. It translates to CASTPLRSTEAFF.

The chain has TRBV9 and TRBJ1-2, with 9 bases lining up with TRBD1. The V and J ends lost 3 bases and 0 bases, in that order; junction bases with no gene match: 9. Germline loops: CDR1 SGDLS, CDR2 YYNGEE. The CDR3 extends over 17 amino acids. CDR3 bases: TGTGCCAGCAGCGCAGGAGGGACAGGGAAAGCTAACTATGGCTACACCTTC. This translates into CASSAGGTGKANYGYTF.

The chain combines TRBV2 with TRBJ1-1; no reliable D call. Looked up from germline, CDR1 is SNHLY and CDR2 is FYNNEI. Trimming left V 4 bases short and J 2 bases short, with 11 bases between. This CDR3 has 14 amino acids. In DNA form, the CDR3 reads TGTGCCAGCAGTGTTCACAGCCTCAACACTGAAGCTTTCTTT. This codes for CASSVHSLNTEAFF.

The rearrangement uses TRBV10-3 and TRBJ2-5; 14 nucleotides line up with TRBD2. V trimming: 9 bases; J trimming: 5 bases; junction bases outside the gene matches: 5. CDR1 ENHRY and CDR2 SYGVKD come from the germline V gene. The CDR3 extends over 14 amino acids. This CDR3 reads CAIRLAGGHETQYF. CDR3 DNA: TGTGCCATACGACTAGCGGGGGGGCACGAGACCCAGTACTTC.

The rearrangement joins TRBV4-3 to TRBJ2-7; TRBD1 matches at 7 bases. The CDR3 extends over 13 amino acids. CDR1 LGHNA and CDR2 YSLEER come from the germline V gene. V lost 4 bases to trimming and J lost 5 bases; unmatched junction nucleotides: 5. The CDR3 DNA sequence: TGCGCCAGCAGCCCACAGGGGTGGGACGAGCAGTACTTC. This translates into CASSPQGWDEQYF.

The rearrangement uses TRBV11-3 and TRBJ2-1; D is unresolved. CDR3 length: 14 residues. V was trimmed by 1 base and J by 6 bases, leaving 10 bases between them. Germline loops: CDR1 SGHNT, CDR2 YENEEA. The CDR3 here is CASSLAIGTNEQFF. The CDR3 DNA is TGTGCCAGCAGCTTAGCTATCGGTACCAATGAGCAGTTCTTC.

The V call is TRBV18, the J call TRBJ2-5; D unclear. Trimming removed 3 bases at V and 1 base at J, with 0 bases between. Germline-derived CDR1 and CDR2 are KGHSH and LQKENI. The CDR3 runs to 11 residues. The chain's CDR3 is CASSPQETQYF. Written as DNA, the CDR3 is TGTGCCAGCTCACCCCAAGAGACCCAGTACTTC.

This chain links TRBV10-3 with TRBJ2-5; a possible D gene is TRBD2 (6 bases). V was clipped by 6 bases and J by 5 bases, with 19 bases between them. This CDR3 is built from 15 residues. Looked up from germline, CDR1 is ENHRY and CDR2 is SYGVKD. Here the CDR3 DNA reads TGTGCCATCAGGGAGGGGCAGAGGGCGATTGAGACCCAGTACTTC. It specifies CAIREGQRAIETQYF.

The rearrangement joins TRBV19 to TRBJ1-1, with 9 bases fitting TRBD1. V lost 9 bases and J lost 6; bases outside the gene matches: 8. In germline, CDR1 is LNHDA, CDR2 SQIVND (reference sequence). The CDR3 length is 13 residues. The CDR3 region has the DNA TGTGCCAGCATCCCACAGGGGGCCTCTGAAGCTTTCTTT. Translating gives CASIPQGASEAFF.

The chain's CDR3 is CASSPSAVEGETQYF. The CDR3 DNA is TGTGCCAGCTCACCCTCGGCGGTAGAGGGAGAGACCCAGTACTTC. The chain carries TRBV18 and TRBJ2-5, with D perhaps matching TRBD2 (5 bases). CDR1 and CDR2 from the germline V gene are KGHSH and LQKENI. The CDR3 is made up of 15 amino acids. The V end was cut by 3 bases, the J end by 4 bases, with 15 bases between.

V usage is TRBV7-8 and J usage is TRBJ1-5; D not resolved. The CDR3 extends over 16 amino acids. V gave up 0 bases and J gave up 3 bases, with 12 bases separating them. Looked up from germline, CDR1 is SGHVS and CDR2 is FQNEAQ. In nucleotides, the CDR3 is TGTGCCAGCAGCTTAGCGGCCGGGAGAGTCAATCAGCCCCAGCATTTT. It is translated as CASSLAAGRVNQPQHF. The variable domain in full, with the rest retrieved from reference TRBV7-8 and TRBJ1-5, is GAGVSQSPRYKVAKRGQDVALRCDPISGHVSLFWYQQALGQGPEFLTYFQNEAQLDKSGLPSDRFFAERPEGSVSTLKIQRTQQEDSAVYLCASSLAAGRVNQPQHFGDGTRLSIL.

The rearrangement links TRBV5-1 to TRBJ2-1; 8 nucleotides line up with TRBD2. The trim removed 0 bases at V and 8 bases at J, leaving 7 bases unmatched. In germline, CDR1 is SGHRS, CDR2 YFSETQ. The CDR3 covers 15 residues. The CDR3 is CASSLDRGGVDEQFF. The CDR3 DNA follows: TGCGCCAGCAGCTTGGACCGGGGGGGCGTTGATGAGCAGTTCTTC.

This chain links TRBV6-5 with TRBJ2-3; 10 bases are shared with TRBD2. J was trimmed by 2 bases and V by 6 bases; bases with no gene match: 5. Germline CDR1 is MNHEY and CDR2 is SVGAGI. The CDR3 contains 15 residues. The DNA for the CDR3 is TGTGCCAGCAGCCCTAGCGGGGGCCTCACAGATACGCAGTATTTT. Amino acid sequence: CASSPSGGLTDTQYF.

CDR3 sequence: CSGRLFGDTQYF. The CDR3 DNA is TGCAGCGGCCGATTGTTTGGAGATACGCAGTATTTT. The rearrangement links TRBV29-1 to TRBJ2-3; no clear D gene. The CDR3 spans 12 residues. The V gene's germline CDR1 is SQVTM and CDR2 ANQGSEA. Trimming left V 7 bases short and J 5 bases short, with 13 bases between.

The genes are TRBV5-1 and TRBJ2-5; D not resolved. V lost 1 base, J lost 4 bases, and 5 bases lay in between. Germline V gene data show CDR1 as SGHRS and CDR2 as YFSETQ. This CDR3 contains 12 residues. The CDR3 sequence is CASSLKGETQYF. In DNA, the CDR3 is TGCGCCAGCAGCTTGAAGGGAGAGACCCAGTACTTC.

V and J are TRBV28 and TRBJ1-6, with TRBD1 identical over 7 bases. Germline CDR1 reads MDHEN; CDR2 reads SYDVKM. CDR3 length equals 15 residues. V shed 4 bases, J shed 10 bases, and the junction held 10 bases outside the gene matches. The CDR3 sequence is CASSSSQGFGSPLHF. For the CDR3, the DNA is TGTGCCAGCAGTTCGTCACAGGGGTTCGGGTCACCCCTCCACTTT.

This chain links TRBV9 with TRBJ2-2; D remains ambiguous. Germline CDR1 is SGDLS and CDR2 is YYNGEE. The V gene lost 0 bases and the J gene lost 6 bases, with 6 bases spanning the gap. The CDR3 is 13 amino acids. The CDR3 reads CASSVDWAGELFF. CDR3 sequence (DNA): TGTGCCAGCAGCGTAGATTGGGCCGGGGAGCTGTTTTTT.

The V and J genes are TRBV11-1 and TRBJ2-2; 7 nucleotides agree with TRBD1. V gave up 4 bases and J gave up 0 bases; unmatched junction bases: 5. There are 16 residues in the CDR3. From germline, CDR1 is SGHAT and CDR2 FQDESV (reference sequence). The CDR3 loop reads CASSSQGPANTGELFF. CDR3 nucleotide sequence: TGTGCCAGCAGCTCACAGGGGCCCGCGAACACCGGGGAGCTGTTTTTT.

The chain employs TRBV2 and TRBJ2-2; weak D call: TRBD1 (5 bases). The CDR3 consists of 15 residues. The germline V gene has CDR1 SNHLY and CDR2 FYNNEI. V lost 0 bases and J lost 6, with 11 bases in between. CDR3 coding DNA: TGTGCCAGCAGTGAAGCGCGGACATCGGCCGGGGAGCTGTTTTTT. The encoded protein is CASSEARTSAGELFF.

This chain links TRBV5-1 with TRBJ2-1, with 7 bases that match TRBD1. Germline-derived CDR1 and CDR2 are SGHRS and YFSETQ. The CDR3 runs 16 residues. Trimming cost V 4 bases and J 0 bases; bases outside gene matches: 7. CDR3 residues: CASSATGVSSYNEQFF. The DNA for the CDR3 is TGCGCCAGCAGCGCAACAGGGGTGAGCTCCTACAATGAGCAGTTCTTC.

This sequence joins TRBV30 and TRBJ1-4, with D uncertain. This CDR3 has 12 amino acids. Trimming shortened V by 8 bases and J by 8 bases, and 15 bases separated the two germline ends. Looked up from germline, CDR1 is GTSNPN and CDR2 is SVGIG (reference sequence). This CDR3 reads CALDLSSEKLFF. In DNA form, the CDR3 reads TGTGCCCTAGACCTCTCGTCGGAAAAACTGTTTTTT.

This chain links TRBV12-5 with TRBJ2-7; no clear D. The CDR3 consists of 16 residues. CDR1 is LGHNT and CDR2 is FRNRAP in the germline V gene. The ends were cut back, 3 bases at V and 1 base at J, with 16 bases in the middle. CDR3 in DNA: TGTGCTAGTGGTTTCCCGGACGGAGCCCGTTCCTACGAGCAGTACTTC. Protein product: CASGFPDGARSYEQYF.